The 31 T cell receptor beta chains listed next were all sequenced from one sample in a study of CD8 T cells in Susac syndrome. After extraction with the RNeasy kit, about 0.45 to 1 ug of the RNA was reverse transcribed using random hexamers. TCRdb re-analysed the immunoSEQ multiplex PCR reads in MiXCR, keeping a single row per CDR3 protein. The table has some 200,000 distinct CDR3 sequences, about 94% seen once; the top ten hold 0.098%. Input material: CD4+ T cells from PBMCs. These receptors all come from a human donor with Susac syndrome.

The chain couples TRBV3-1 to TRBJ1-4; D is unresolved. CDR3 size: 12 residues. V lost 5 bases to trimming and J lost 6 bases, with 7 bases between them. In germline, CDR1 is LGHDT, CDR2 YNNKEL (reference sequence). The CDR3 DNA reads TGTGCCAGCAGCACCGGCGATGAAAAACTGTTTTTT. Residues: CASSTGDEKLFF.

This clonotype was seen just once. CDR3 loop: CATSDPGASGDTDTQYF. The CDR3 nucleotides are TGTGCCACCAGTGATCCCGGAGCTAGCGGGGACACAGATACGCAGTATTTT. This chain connects TRBV24-1 to TRBJ2-3, with 9 bases aligning to TRBD2. Germline V gene lookup returns CDR1 KGHDR and CDR2 SFDVKD. V lost 3 bases and J lost 2; bases outside the gene matches: 8. CDR3 length: 17 residues.

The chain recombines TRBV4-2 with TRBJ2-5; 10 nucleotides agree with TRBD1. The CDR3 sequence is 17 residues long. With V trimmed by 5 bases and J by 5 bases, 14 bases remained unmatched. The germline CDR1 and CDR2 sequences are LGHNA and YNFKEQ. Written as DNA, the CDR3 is TGTGCCAGCAGCGAAGGGACAGGGGCCCGCTTACGGGAGACCCAGTACTTC. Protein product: CASSEGTGARLRETQYF.

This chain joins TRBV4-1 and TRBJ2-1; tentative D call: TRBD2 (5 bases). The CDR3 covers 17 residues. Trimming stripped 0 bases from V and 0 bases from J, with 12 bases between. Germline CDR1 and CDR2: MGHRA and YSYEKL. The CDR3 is CASSQDPRGHSYNEQFF. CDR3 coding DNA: TGCGCCAGCAGCCAAGATCCCCGAGGGCACTCCTACAATGAGCAGTTCTTC.

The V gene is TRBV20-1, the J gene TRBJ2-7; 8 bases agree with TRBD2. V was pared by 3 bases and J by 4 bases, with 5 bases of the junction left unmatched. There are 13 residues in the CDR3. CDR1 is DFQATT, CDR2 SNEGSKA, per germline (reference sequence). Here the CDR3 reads CSASVGGAYEQYF. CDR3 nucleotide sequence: TGCAGTGCTAGTGTCGGGGGGGCATACGAGCAGTACTTC.

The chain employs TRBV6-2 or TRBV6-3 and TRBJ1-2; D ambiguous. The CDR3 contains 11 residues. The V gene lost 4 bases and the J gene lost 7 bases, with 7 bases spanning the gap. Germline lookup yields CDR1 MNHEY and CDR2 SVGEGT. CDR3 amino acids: CASSLIGGYTF. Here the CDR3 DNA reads TGTGCCAGCAGTTTAATAGGTGGCTACACCTTC.

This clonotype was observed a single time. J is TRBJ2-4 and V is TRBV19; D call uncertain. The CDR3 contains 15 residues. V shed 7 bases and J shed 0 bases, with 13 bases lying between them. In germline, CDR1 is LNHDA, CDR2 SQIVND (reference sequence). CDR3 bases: TGTGCCAGTATGGTTCGGAACAGAGCCAAAAACATTCAGTACTTC. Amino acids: CASMVRNRAKNIQYF.

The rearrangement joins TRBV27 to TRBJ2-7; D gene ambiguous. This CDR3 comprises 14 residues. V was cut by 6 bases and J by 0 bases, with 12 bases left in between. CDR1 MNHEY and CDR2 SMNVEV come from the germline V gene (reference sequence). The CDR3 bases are TGTGCCAGCAGCAACATAGGAGTCTCCTACGAGCAGTACTTC. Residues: CASSNIGVSYEQYF.

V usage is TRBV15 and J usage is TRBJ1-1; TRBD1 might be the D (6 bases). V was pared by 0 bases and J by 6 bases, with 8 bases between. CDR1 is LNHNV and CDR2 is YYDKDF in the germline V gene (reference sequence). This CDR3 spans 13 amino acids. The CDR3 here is CATSRDGGAEAFF. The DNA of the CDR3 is TGTGCCACCAGCAGAGACGGGGGCGCTGAAGCTTTCTTT.

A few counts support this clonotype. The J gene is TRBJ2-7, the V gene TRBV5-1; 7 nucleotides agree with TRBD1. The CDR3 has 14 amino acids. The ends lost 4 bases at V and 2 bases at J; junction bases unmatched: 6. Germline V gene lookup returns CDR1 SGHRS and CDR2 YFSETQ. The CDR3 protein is CASSPRQGPYEQYF. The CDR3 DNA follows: TGCGCCAGCAGCCCTAGACAGGGCCCCTACGAGCAGTACTTC.

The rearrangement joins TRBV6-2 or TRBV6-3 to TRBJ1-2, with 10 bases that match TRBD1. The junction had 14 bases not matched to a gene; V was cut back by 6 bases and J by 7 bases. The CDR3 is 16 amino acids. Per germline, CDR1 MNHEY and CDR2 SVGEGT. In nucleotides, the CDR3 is TGTGCCAGCAGAATCGCCGGGACAGGGGCGTTAGGTGGCTACACCTTC. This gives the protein CASRIAGTGALGGYTF.

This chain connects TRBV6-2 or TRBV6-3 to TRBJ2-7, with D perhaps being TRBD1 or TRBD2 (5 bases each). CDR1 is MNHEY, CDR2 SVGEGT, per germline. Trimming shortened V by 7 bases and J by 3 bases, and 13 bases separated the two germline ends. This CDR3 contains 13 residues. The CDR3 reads CASKTATSYEQYF. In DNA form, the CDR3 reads TGTGCCAGCAAGACAGCCACTAGCTACGAGCAGTACTTC.

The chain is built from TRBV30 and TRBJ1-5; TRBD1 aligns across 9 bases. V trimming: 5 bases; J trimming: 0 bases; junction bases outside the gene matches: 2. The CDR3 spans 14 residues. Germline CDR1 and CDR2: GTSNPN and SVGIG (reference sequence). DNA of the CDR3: TGTGCCTGGGACAGGGGGGATAGCAATCAGCCCCAGCATTTT. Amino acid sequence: CAWDRGDSNQPQHF.

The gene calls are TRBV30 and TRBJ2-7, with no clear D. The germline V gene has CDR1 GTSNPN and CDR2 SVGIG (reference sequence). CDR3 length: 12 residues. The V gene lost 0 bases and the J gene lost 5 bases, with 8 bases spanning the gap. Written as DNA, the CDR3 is TGTGCCTGGAGTGTATTAGGGAACGAGCAGTACTTC. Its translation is CAWSVLGNEQYF.

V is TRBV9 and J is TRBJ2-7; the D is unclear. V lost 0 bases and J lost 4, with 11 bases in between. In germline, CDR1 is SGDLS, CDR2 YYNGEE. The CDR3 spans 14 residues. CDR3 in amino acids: CASSVGGIMYEQYF. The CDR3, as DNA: TGTGCCAGCAGCGTAGGTGGGATTATGTACGAGCAGTACTTC.

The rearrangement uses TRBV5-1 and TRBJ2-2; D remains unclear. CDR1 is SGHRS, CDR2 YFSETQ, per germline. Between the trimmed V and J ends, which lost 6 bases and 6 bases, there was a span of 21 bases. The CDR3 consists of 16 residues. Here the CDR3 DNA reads TGCGCCAGCACCCGGAGCACTCCGGAGTTGGCCGGGGAGCTGTTTTTT. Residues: CASTRSTPELAGELFF.

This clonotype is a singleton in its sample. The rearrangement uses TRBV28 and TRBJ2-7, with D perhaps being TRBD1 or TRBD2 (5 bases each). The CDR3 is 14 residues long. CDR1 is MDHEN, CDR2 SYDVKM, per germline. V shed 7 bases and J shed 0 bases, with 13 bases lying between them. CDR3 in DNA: TGTGCCAGCATCCGGGACGGATACTCCTACGAGCAGTACTTC. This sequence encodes CASIRDGYSYEQYF.

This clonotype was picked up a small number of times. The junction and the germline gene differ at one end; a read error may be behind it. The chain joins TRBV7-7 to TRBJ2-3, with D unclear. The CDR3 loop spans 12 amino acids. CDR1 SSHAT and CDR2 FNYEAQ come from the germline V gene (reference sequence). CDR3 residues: CASSPITDTQYF. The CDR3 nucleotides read TGTGCTAGCAGCCCGATCACAGATACGCAGTATTTT.

The CDR3 nucleotides are TGCAGTGCTAAAGACAGGGGTGATGGCTACACCTTC. This encodes CSAKDRGDGYTF. The chain combines TRBV20-1 with TRBJ1-2; 8 positions agree with TRBD1. After removal of 4 bases from V and 6 bases from J, the junction contained 4 bases not matched to a gene. Germline CDR1 reads DFQATT; CDR2 reads SNEGSKA (reference sequence). There are 12 residues in the CDR3.

Here the CDR3 DNA reads TGTGCCAGCAGCGAAGGGACAGGGAGAGAGACCCAGTACTTC. Encoded protein: CASSEGTGRETQYF. The chain uses TRBV7-7 and TRBJ2-5, with 9 bases lining up with TRBD1. The CDR3 extends over 14 amino acids. The V gene's germline CDR1 is SSHAT and CDR2 FNYEAQ (reference sequence). J lost 4 bases, V lost 5 bases, and 5 bases had no gene match.

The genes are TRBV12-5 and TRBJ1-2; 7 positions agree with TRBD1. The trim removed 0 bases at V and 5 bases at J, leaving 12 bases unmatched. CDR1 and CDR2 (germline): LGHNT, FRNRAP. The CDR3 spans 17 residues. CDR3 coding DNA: TGTGCTAGTGGTTTGGTTGGGGACAGAGCTAAACCATATGGCTACACCTTC. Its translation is CASGLVGDRAKPYGYTF.

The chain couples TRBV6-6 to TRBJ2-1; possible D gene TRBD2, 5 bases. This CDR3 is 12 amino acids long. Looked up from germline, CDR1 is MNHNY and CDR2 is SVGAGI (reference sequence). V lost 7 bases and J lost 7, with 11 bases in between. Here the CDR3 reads CASTTGTNEQFF. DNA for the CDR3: TGTGCCAGCACCACGGGAACAAATGAGCAGTTCTTC.

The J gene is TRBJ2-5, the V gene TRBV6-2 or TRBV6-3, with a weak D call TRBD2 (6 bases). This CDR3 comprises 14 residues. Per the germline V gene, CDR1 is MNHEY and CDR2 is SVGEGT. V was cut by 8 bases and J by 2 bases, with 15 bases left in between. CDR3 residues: CASGPRLVQETQYF. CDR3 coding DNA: TGTGCCAGCGGGCCGAGACTAGTTCAAGAGACCCAGTACTTC.

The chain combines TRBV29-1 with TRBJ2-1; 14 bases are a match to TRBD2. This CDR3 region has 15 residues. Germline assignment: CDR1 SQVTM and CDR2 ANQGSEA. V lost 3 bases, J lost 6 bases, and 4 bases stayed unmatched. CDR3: CSVEGLAGVVNEQFF. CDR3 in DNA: TGCAGCGTTGAGGGACTAGCGGGGGTTGTCAATGAGCAGTTCTTC.

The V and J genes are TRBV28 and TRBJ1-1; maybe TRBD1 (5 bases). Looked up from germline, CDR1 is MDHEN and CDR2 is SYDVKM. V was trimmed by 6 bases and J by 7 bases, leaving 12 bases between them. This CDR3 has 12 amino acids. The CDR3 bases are TGTGCCAGCAGCCCCAGGGTGGGTGAAGCTTTCTTT. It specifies CASSPRVGEAFF.

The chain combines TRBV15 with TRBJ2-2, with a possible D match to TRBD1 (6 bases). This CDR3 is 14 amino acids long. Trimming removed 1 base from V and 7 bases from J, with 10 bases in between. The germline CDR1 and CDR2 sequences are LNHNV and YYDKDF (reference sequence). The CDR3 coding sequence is TGTGCCACCAGCAGAGGGGGGCTCGGCGGGGAGCTGTTTTTT. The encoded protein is CATSRGGLGGELFF.

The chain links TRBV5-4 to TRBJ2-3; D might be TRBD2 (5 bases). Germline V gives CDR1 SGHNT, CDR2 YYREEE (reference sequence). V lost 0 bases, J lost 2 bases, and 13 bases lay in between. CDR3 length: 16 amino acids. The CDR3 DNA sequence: TGTGCCAGCAGCTTGGCCATTACTAGGACCACAGATACGCAGTATTTT. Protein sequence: CASSLAITRTTDTQYF.

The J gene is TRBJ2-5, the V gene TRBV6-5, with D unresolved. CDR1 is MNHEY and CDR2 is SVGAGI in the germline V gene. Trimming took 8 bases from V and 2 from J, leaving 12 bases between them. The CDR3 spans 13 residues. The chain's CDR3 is CASAVDSQETQYF. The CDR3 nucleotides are TGTGCCAGCGCCGTCGACTCACAAGAGACCCAGTACTTC.

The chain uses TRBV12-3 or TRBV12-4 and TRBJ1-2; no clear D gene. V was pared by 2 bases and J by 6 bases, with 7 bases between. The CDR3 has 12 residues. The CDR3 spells CASSLLYHGYTF. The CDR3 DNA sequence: TGTGCCAGCAGTTTACTTTATCATGGCTACACCTTC.

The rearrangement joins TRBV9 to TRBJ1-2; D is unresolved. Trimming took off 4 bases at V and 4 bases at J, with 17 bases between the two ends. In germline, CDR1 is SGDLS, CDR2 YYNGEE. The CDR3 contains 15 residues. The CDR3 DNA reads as TGTGCCAGCAGCCCGCGGGCCGAATGGGGCTATGGCTACACCTTC. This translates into CASSPRAEWGYGYTF.

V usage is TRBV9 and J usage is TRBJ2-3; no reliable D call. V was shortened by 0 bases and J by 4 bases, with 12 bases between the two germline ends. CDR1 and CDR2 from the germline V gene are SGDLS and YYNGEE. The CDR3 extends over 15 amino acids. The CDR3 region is CASSVDQRPADTQYF. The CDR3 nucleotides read TGTGCCAGCAGCGTAGATCAGCGCCCGGCAGATACGCAGTATTTT.